This T cell receptor beta chain was obtained from a study of Graves' ophthalmopathy and Graves' hyperthyroidism (dated by TCRdb to 2016 to 2018). Looking at the study overall: Stable hyperthyroidism was defined as no progression to ophthalmopathy within 18 months of follow-up. The independent validation cohort included under 20 hyperthyroidism patients plus 17 patients who later progressed from hyperthyroidism to ophthalmopathy. In more than five hyperthyroidism patients, the T-cell repertoires found in thyroid tissue were compared with those found in blood. To explore V-J signatures distinguishing ophthalmopathy from hyperthyroidism, a discovery set of 100 patients (roughly 42 ophthalmopathy, 55 to 60 stable hyperthyroidism) was enrolled. In total, some 130 blood samples were TCR-sequenced: approximately 42 ophthalmopathy, approximately 80 hyperthyroidism and some 17 hyperthyroidism-to-ophthalmopathy patients. Once sampling was done, hyperthyroidism patients were given methimazole at a starting dose of 30 mg daily, while ophthalmopathy patients were given high-dose intravenous methylprednisolone. The study used signatures of the TCR beta repertoire to tell Graves' ophthalmopathy apart from Graves' hyperthyroidism and to predict which patients would progress to ophthalmopathy. Overall study outcomes, separate from this receptor: No statistical method was used to set the sample size in advance, and the investigators knew which group each participant was assigned to. In validation, the model predicted ophthalmopathy progression with more than 70% sensitivity and around 72% specificity; some 13 predicted patients were CT-confirmed with GO in a median of 6.5 months. Most of the expanded thyroid clonotypes with a frequency above 0.001 were also detected in blood, and it was suggested that the thyroid immune response may be reflected by blood repertoires. In cross-validation, the 13-signature model distinguished ophthalmopathy from stable hyperthyroidism with 87.88% sensitivity and around 81% specificity, while in the test set the corresponding values were about 80% and 75%.

The hyperthyroidism patients were 18 to 65 years old and newly diagnosed, with a disease duration of less than 2 months. Patients with other autoimmune diseases, uncontrolled infections, pregnancy or lactation were excluded. Clinical symptoms, serum thyroxine, TRAb, thyroid ultrasound and orbital computed tomography were used for diagnosis. Trizol reagent was used to extract the total RNA, and its quality was then checked on an Agilent 2100 Bioanalyzer. The table lists this clonotype with many counts. Its antigen is not yet known. Base qualities were left out, and no much larger clone turns up one base away. For repertoire sequencing, the TCR beta CDR3 regions were amplified from RNA transcripts. The first round was an RT-PCR using HTBI primers with the Qiagen OneStep RT-PCR kit, and this first round was followed by a second-round multiplex PCR, then size selection and purification. The libraries underwent paired-end sequencing with 100 bp reads on an Illumina HiSeq2000. As for how the authors treated the data: SOAPnuke was used to process the reads, removing any read that contained adapters or uncalled bases, had a mean Phred below 15, or lacked an exact match to the constant primer or identifier. High-quality paired reads were merged with COPE v1.2.5. Unique nucleotide sequences were defined as clonotypes and aligned to IMGT TRB V, D and J references using MiTCR v1.1. The analysis was limited to V-J combinations with a frequency above 0.0001, which together covered 99.2% of repertoires. For each V-J combination, a TCR clonal expansion and chaos score was defined as the ratio of F50 clonal expansion to chaos observed in the TCRdist matrix. Welch's t-statistics and random forest were used to narrow the features down to about twelve V-J combinations, which were then fed into a naive Bayes classifier. Thyroid-blood repertoire similarity was quantified with the Morisita-Horn index. In-frame beta chains were kept once TCRdb had trimmed the public reads at Q25 with fastp and called clones with MiXCR. When rows share a CDR3 protein, they turn into one entry using the most common DNA and genes. TCRdb's processing, not the study's, gives the V and J calls here. In all, the sample holds roughly 600,000 distinct CDR3 sequences, and 35% to 45% of those were seen once. About 4% of the sample lies in the top ten.

The clonotype was recovered from an adult man with Graves' hyperthyroidism. Sequenced material: peripheral blood or thyroid tissue (not recorded which).

CDR3 sequence: CASSSGPGTGELFF. The DNA sequence follows: TGCGCCAGCAGCTCGGGCCCCGGCACCGGGGAGCTGTTTTTT. The chain employs TRBV5-1 and TRBJ2-2; no D gene can be assigned with confidence. The CDR1 and CDR2 encoded by the germline V gene are SGHRS and YFSETQ. V drops 3 bases and J drops 4 bases, leaving 10 bases in between. The CDR3, cysteine through phenylalanine, is 14 amino acids long. The kept DNA is CDR3 alone, 42 bases in frame from the first base. Beyond the CDR3, the reference TRBV5-1 and TRBJ2-2 genes provide the residues; the full variable domain reads: KAGVTQTPRYLIKTRGQQVTLSCSPISGHRSVSWYQQTPGQGLQFLFEYFSETQRNKGNFPGRFSGRQFSNSRSEMNVSTLELGDSALYLCASSSGPGTGELFFGEGSRLTVL.